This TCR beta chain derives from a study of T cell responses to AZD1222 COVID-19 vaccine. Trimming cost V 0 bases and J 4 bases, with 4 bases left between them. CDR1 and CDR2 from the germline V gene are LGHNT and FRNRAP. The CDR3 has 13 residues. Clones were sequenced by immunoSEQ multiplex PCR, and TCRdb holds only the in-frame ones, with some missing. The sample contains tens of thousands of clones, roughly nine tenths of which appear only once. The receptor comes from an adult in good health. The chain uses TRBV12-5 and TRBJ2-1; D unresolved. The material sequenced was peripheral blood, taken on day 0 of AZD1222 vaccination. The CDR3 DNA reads TGTGCTAGTGGTTTGGTACGTTACAATGAGCAGTTCTTC. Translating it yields CASGLVRYNEQFF.